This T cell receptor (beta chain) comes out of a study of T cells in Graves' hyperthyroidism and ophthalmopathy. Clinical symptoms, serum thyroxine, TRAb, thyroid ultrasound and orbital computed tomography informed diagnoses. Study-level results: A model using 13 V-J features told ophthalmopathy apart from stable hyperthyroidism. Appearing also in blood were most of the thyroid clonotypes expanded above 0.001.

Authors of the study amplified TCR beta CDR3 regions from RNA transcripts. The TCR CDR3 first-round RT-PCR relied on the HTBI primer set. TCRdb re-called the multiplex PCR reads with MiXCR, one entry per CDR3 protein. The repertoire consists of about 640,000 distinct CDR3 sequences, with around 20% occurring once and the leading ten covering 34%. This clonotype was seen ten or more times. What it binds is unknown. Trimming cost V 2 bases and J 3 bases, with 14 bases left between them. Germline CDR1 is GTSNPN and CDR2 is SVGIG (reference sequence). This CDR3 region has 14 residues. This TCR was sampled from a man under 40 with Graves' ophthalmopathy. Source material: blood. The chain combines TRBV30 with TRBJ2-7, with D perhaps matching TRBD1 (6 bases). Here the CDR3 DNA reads TGTGCCTGGAGTATCAGACAGGATTTCTACGAGCAGTACTTC. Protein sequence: CAWSIRQDFYEQYF.